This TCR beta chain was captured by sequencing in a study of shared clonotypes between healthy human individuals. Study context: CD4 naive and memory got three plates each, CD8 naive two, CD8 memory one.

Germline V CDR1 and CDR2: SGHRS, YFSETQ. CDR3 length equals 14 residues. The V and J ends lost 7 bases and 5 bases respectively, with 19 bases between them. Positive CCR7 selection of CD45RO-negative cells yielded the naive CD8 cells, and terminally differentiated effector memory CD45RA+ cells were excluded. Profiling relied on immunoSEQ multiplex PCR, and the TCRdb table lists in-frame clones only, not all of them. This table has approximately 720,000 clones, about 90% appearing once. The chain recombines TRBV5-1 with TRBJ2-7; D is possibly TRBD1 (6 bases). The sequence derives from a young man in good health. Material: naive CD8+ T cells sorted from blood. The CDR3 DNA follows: TGCGCCAGCGGCAGAGTCCAGGGGAGCGACGAGCAGTACTTC. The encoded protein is CASGRVQGSDEQYF.